This T cell receptor (beta chain) was profiled in a study of T cell responses to AZD1222 COVID-19 vaccine. About the study: Whether given at about 4 or about 12 weeks, second doses were pooled. Study-level results: Spike-specific TCR breadth and depth were elevated following two AZD1222 doses. Every sample of the repertoires postdated the peak T cell response. Reportedly, nearly half of unique spike TCRs recognized epitopes outside B.1.351/B.1.1.7 mutations.

The CDR3 sequence is 15 residues long. The ends lost 1 base at V and 0 bases at J; junction bases unmatched: 3. Germline loops: CDR1 SNHLY, CDR2 FYNNEI. Sequencing was performed with immunoSEQ multiplex PCR; in TCRdb, only in-frame clones are kept and a portion is missing. The sample has more than 65,000 clones, 70% to 85% seen once. Comments on this clone: Its antigen is unidentified.

The source material was peripheral blood, sampled on day 0 of AZD1222 vaccination. The TCR originated in an adult in good health. This chain uses TRBV2 with TRBJ2-7; 7 bases are a match to TRBD2. The CDR3 DNA reads TGTGCCAGCAGTGAAGGTGGCGGGAGCTCCTACGAGCAGTACTTC. Protein: CASSEGGGSSYEQYF.